This T cell receptor (beta chain) was found in a study of metastatic and nonmetastatic thyroid tumors. Study background: Where malignant and benign thyroid patients were concerned, repertoires were compared across blood and tumor or nodule tissue.

No patient had received any treatment before thyroid surgery. Original data processing: CDR3 was compared across clinicopathological groups, and the resulting differences were used to build a distant-metastasis classifier for papillary thyroid cancer. With MiXCR, TCRdb called clones anew from the PCR reads. Clone size and V and J calls follow TCRdb, not the original study. The table shows around 53,000 clones, with under 20% occurring only once. This clone counts as medium-sized. Its antigen remains unidentified. Whole-study results and caveats: Malignant tumors reportedly showed significantly higher TCR beta diversity than benign nodules in both blood and tumor.

Trimming took 6 bases from V and 2 from J, leaving 5 bases between them. The CDR3 is made up of 13 amino acids. Germline V gene sequence: CDR1 MNHEY, CDR2 SVGEGT. The receptor's source is a female donor with papillary thyroid cancer or a benign thyroid nodule (not recorded which). Some clones in this sample may be carry-over from other donors' samples. V usage is TRBV6-2 or TRBV6-3 and J usage is TRBJ2-6, with D uncertain. What was sequenced was blood. The CDR3, as DNA: TGTGCCAGCAGCCCCACTGGGGCCAACGTCCTGACTTTC. This gives the protein CASSPTGANVLTF.